Listed below are T cell receptor beta chains from one sample, sequenced in a study of radiation and T cells in renal cell carcinoma. Sequencing used immunoSEQ multiplex PCR; TCRdb keeps in-frame clones, though not all of them. The table records more than 10,000 clones, 50% to 65% of them present only once. The sequencing used tumor tissue, collected from a patient whose treatment was nephrectomy without radiotherapy. The receptors stem from a middle-aged man with renal cell carcinoma. CDR3s include the opening cysteine and the closing phenylalanine or tryptophan. D genes are given only for firm matches. Rows give clone size only sometimes, using once, few, many, or a class for an expanded clone.

d_gene: TRBD2; j_gene: TRBJ2-5; v_gene: TRBV7-9; abundance: -; CDR3nt: TGTGCCAGCAGCACCCGACAGGAACTAGCGGGGCTTAGGACAGAGACCCAGTACTTC; CDR3aa: CASSTRQELAGLRTETQYF
d_gene: -; j_gene: TRBJ2-7; v_gene: TRBV7-9; abundance: -; CDR3nt: TGTGCCAGCAGCCCCCGGGGCCCCTACGAGCAGTACTTC; CDR3aa: CASSPRGPYEQYF
d_gene: -; j_gene: TRBJ1-1; v_gene: TRBV19; abundance: few; CDR3nt: TGTGCCAGTAGTAGGGGGATCGACAGGTCGAACACTGAAGCTTTCTTT; CDR3aa: CASSRGIDRSNTEAFF
d_gene: -; j_gene: TRBJ1-2; v_gene: TRBV2; abundance: -; CDR3nt: TGTGCCAGCATGGCCGACTATGGCTACACCTTC; CDR3aa: CASMADYGYTF
d_gene: -; j_gene: TRBJ2-5; v_gene: TRBV6-5; abundance: -; CDR3nt: TGTGCCACCTCGGACGGGGTGCAGGAGACCCAGTACTTC; CDR3aa: CATSDGVQETQYF
d_gene: -; j_gene: TRBJ1-4; v_gene: TRBV28; abundance: medium-sized; CDR3nt: TGTGCCAGCAGTTTAACTGGGACCGCCCGCAATACTAATGAAAAACTGTTTTTT; CDR3aa: CASSLTGTARNTNEKLFF
d_gene: -; j_gene: TRBJ2-5; v_gene: TRBV19; abundance: -; CDR3nt: TGTGCCAGTAGTATATGGCTATTTGAGACCCAGTACTTC; CDR3aa: CASSIWLFETQYF
d_gene: TRBD2; j_gene: TRBJ2-3; v_gene: TRBV27; abundance: once; CDR3nt: TGTGCCAGCAGTTTATTAAGGCGGGCTAGCGGGTTCACAGATACGCAGTATTTT; CDR3aa: CASSLLRRASGFTDTQYF
d_gene: TRBD1; j_gene: TRBJ2-2; v_gene: TRBV27; abundance: -; CDR3nt: TGTGCCAGCAGTGCAACACAGGGGACCGGGGAGCTGTTTTTT; CDR3aa: CASSATQGTGELFF
d_gene: -; j_gene: TRBJ1-6; v_gene: TRBV6-5; abundance: -; CDR3nt: TGTGCCAGCAGGGACGGAGGTACCAATTCACCCCTCCACTTT; CDR3aa: CASRDGGTNSPLHF
d_gene: -; j_gene: TRBJ1-1; v_gene: TRBV7-9; abundance: -; CDR3nt: TGTGCCAGCAGCTTAGCGGAGGGCTTTGAAGCTTTCTTT; CDR3aa: CASSLAEGFEAFF
d_gene: -; j_gene: TRBJ2-7; v_gene: TRBV9; abundance: -; CDR3nt: TGTGCCAGCAGCCCAAGGACGGACGACAGAAAGTACTTC; CDR3aa: CASSPRTDDRKYF
d_gene: TRBD2; j_gene: TRBJ2-3; v_gene: TRBV9; abundance: -; CDR3nt: TGTGCCAGCAGCGGGGGGACTAGCGGCCTCACAGATACGCAGTATTTT; CDR3aa: CASSGGTSGLTDTQYF
d_gene: -; j_gene: TRBJ2-7; v_gene: TRBV4-2; abundance: -; CDR3nt: TGTGCCAGCAGCGTGCTCCGGGGAATCTCCTACGAGCAGTACTTC; CDR3aa: CASSVLRGISYEQYF
d_gene: -; j_gene: TRBJ2-3; v_gene: TRBV6-1; abundance: -; CDR3nt: TGTGCCAGCAGTGGGAAGTCGGGCACAGATACGCAGTATTTT; CDR3aa: CASSGKSGTDTQYF
d_gene: -; j_gene: TRBJ2-2; v_gene: TRBV28; abundance: -; CDR3nt: TGTGCCAGCTATAGCGGATCGAACACCGGGGAGCTGTTTTTT; CDR3aa: CASYSGSNTGELFF
d_gene: -; j_gene: TRBJ2-3; v_gene: TRBV6-5; abundance: -; CDR3nt: TGTGCCAGCAGTTACCAATCCGGGACTACAGATACGCAGTATTTT; CDR3aa: CASSYQSGTTDTQYF
d_gene: -; j_gene: TRBJ2-3; v_gene: TRBV10-2; abundance: -; CDR3nt: TGCGCCAGCAGTGAGTCACGGGCTATTATGACAGATACGCAGTATTTT; CDR3aa: CASSESRAIMTDTQYF
d_gene: TRBD1; j_gene: TRBJ1-2; v_gene: TRBV4-3; abundance: -; CDR3nt: TGCGCCAGCAGCCGAGACAGGGGGCCCTATGGCTACACCTTC; CDR3aa: CASSRDRGPYGYTF
d_gene: TRBD1; j_gene: TRBJ2-1; v_gene: TRBV5-6; abundance: -; CDR3nt: TGTGCCAGCCTAAGGACCGACAGGGGCTACAATGAGCAGTTCTTC; CDR3aa: CASLRTDRGYNEQFF
d_gene: TRBD1; j_gene: TRBJ2-5; v_gene: TRBV2; abundance: once; CDR3nt: TGTGCCAGCAGTGAGAGGACAGGGGGACGGGAGACCCAGTACTTC; CDR3aa: CASSERTGGRETQYF
d_gene: TRBD1; j_gene: TRBJ1-2; v_gene: TRBV29-1; abundance: -; CDR3nt: TGCAGCGTCCGGACAGGGGGCGACTATGGCTACACCTTC; CDR3aa: CSVRTGGDYGYTF
d_gene: -; j_gene: TRBJ1-1; v_gene: TRBV4-2; abundance: -; CDR3nt: TGTGCCAGCAGGTTCGGGTGGACAGAAGCTTTCTTT; CDR3aa: CASRFGWTEAFF
d_gene: TRBD2; j_gene: TRBJ2-1; v_gene: TRBV7-2; abundance: -; CDR3nt: TGTGCCAGCAGCCTGATGGGGCGGGGGGACTCCTACAATGAGCAGTTCTTC; CDR3aa: CASSLMGRGDSYNEQFF
d_gene: -; j_gene: TRBJ2-2; v_gene: TRBV5-4; abundance: -; CDR3nt: TGTGCCAGCAGCTTGAGGTCGGCCCCGGGCGGGGAGCTGTTTTTT; CDR3aa: CASSLRSAPGGELFF
d_gene: TRBD2; j_gene: TRBJ2-1; v_gene: TRBV18; abundance: -; CDR3nt: TGTGCCAGCTCACCACCTGACCATAGCGGGATAGACAATGAGCAGTTCTTC; CDR3aa: CASSPPDHSGIDNEQFF